This section outlines one T cell receptor (beta chain) sequence together with its context. The record originates from a study of blood T cell repertoires in COVID-19. Study-level background: Acute and convalescent COVID-19 samples came from the United States, Italy and Spain.

Germline CDR1 MNHEY, CDR2 SVGEGT. The ends lost 4 bases at V and 2 bases at J; junction bases unmatched: 12. This CDR3 comprises 17 residues. TCRdb's table, derived via immunoSEQ multiplex PCR, lists solely in-frame clones and lacks some. This sample has 210,000 or so clones, with 70% to 90% found just once. This receptor was taken from a woman aged 45-60 years in a cohort exposed to, infected with or recovered from COVID-19 (not recorded which). This chain uses TRBV6-2 or TRBV6-3 with TRBJ2-7; 9 positions match TRBD1. The sample taken for sequencing was PBMCs or T cells enriched from blood (not recorded which). This CDR3 reads CASSLTRRNRGPYEQYF. CDR3 coding DNA: TGTGCCAGCAGTTTAACACGGAGGAACAGGGGGCCCTACGAGCAGTACTTC.